A single T cell receptor beta chain is shown here with its context. These data come from a study of shared clonotypes between healthy human individuals. This CDR3 has 14 amino acids. V dropped 2 bases and J dropped 4 bases, with 11 bases sitting between them. CDR1 MDHEN and CDR2 SYDVKM come from the germline V gene. The protocol was immunoSEQ multiplex PCR, while the TCRdb copy is restricted to in-frame clones and leaves out a portion. This table holds 2 million to 2.5 million clones, 85% to 95% found once. The clonotype originates from a man younger than 35 in good health. Some clones in this sample may be carry-over from other donors' samples. The chain combines TRBV28 with TRBJ1-1; D uncertain. Source material: naive CD4+ T cells from PBMCs. Subset reported: CD45RA+ positively selected. This CDR3 reads CASSLDGLATEAFF. In DNA, the CDR3 is TGTGCCAGCAGTTTAGACGGGCTGGCCACTGAAGCTTTCTTT.